This TCR beta chain is from a study of cytomegalovirus exposure and HLA in healthy donors. The V gene lost 0 bases and the J gene lost 9 bases, with 15 bases spanning the gap. CDR3 length: 15 amino acids. Germline loops: CDR1 SGHDT, CDR2 YYEEEE. The PCR employed 60 Vbeta primers together with 13 Jbeta primers. Assay: immunoSEQ multiplex PCR; the TCRdb copy retains only in-frame clones and omits some. Among some 70,000 clones listed, around 80% were seen once. For this clone: As yet, its antigen is unknown.

Study findings and constraints: By a later analysis, the bulk of CMV-associated TCR beta chains appeared HLA-restricted.

The sequenced material came from PBMCs. J is TRBJ2-2 and V is TRBV5-6; a weak D match, TRBD2 (6 bases). The receptor was isolated from a man in his forties or fifties in good health and CMV-seronegative. The CDR3 bases are TGTGCCAGCAGCTTGGCCGGGACTGGGTCCCGGGAGCTGTTTTTT. It translates to CASSLAGTGSRELFF.